The clone carrying this T cell receptor (beta chain) was observed a few times. What it recognizes is unknown. The source of the sample is a study of beta chain features in type 1 diabetes. Across the whole study: Sorted cells, approximately 100,000,000 in number, were examined across all samples. Study observations and caveats: Patients showed naive, central memory and Treg TCRB repertoires that appeared more similar than those of healthy donors. In type 1 diabetes patients, VDJ junctions had fewer insertions; deletions at these junctions were more frequent.

Since all of the isolated RNA was reverse transcribed, expressed TCRB transcripts were what got sequenced. Produced via immunoSEQ multiplex PCR; TCRdb's table is partial and in-frame only. The table records 250,000 to 300,000 clones, 7.5% to 9.5% of them present only once. The CDR3 totals 13 residues. Germline loops: CDR1 SEHNR, CDR2 FQNEAQ (reference sequence). Deletions cut 3 bases from V and 2 bases from J, with 5 bases between. The TCR originated in a woman between 18 and 29 years old in good health. The V call is TRBV7-9, the J call TRBJ1-5; D not certain. Sample: central memory CD4+ T cells from blood. CDR3 sequence (DNA): TGTGCCAGCAGCTTGTATGGCAATCAGCCCCAGCATTTT. Residues: CASSLYGNQPQHF.